The 8 T cell receptor beta chains in this list originate from one sample, sequenced in a study of control samples from healthy donors and cancer patients. Generated by immunoSEQ multiplex PCR, the TCRdb table keeps only in-frame clones and is missing some. The sample includes around 100,000 clones, about 88% seen only once; the top ten take roughly 14%. Sequencing was performed on blood. These receptors all come from a woman aged 70-85 years in good health.

The chain links TRBV6-2 or TRBV6-3 to TRBJ2-5; D tentatively fits TRBD1 or TRBD2 (6 bases each). Germline V gene data show CDR1 as MNHEY and CDR2 as SVGEGT. The length of the CDR3 is 14 residues. The germline V and J ends were trimmed by 3 bases and 1 base, with 9 bases remaining between them. This CDR3 reads CASSYRGAQETQYF. The CDR3 DNA sequence: TGTGCCAGCAGTTATAGGGGGGCCCAAGAGACCCAGTACTTC.

The J gene is TRBJ2-7, the V gene TRBV5-1, with TRBD2 identical over 13 bases. The V and J ends lost 2 bases and 5 bases, in that order; junction bases with no gene match: 4. The CDR3 is made up of 15 amino acids. Germline CDR1 SGHRS, CDR2 YFSETQ. DNA of the CDR3: TGCGCCAGCAGCTTCGGGACTAGCGGGATTAACGAGCAGTACTTC. Residues: CASSFGTSGINEQYF.

The V call is TRBV7-2, the J call TRBJ1-1; D perhaps matches TRBD1 (6 bases). Germline lookup yields CDR1 SGHTA and CDR2 FQGNSA. The CDR3 loop spans 14 amino acids. Trimming took off 4 bases at V and 0 bases at J, with 9 bases between the two ends. This chain's CDR3 is CASSSWGLNTEAFF. The CDR3 region has the DNA TGTGCCAGCAGCTCGTGGGGGCTGAACACTGAAGCTTTCTTT.

The chain recombines TRBV5-1 with TRBJ2-7; D not certain. V dropped 1 base and J dropped 7 bases, with 12 bases sitting between them. The germline gives CDR1 SGHRS, CDR2 YFSETQ. The CDR3 length is 13 residues. The chain's CDR3 is CASSLPSMEEQYF. The CDR3 bases are TGCGCCAGCAGCTTGCCCTCCATGGAAGAGCAGTACTTC.

The count of this clone is one. CDR3 sequence: CASSSGTSGRRFTDTQYF. In nucleotides, the CDR3 is TGTGCCAGCAGCTCCGGGACTAGCGGGAGGAGATTCACGGATACGCAGTATTTT. The chain is built from TRBV7-8 and TRBJ2-3; 15 bases agree with TRBD2. CDR3 length: 18 residues. Trimming at V came to 4 bases and at J to 6 bases, leaving 11 bases not matched to a gene. CDR1 and CDR2 (germline): SGHVS, FQNEAQ.

The J gene is TRBJ1-1, the V gene TRBV21-1; the table names TRBD1, a call not compared with the DNA. TRBV21-1 is a documented pseudogene. The CDR3 totals 14 residues. In DNA form, the CDR3 reads TGTGCCAGCAGCAAAGAAGACATGAACACTGAAGCTTTCTTT. Amino acid sequence: CASSKEDMNTEAFF.

V usage is TRBV25-1 and J usage is TRBJ2-7; the match to TRBD1 covers 7 bases. V lost 4 bases, J lost 7 bases, and 10 bases stayed unmatched. The CDR3 has 14 amino acids. Germline V gene sequence: CDR1 MGHDK, CDR2 SYGVNS. The CDR3 protein is CASSGGGALNEQYF. The CDR3 nucleotides are TGTGCCAGCAGTGGAGGGGGCGCATTAAATGAGCAGTACTTC.

The chain couples TRBV11-2 to TRBJ1-4, with TRBD1 matching 8 bases. Germline V gene data show CDR1 as SGHAT and CDR2 as FQNNGV. The CDR3 consists of 14 residues. V lost 5 bases to trimming and J lost 7 bases; unmatched junction nucleotides: 6. The CDR3 loop is CASSRTGGSEKLFF. The CDR3 bases are TGTGCCAGCAGCCGAACAGGGGGGAGTGAAAAACTGTTTTTT.